This T cell receptor (beta chain) was recovered during a study of OX40 agonist ivuxolimab in advanced cancers. Study overall: Ivuxolimab doses were 0.01, 0.1, 0.3, 1.5, 3 or 10 mg/kg every 2 weeks. The study's findings and limits: At 0.1 to 3.0 mg/kg and by week 6, clonal expansion occurred in CD4+ and CD8+ blood T cells. Several nonresponders also turned out to have low normalized T-cell clonal expansion.

Clones were sequenced by immunoSEQ multiplex PCR, and TCRdb holds only the in-frame ones, with some missing. The table has 75,000 to 95,000 clones, less than 85% seen once. As for this clone: Its specificity is unknown.

The starting material was CD4+ or CD8+ T cells sorted from blood, obtained in a trial of the OX40 agonist ivuxolimab. The TCR was taken from an adult with an advanced solid tumor such as melanoma, head and neck, liver or kidney cancer.

The CDR3 sequence: CASSRGGSNQPQHF. CDR3 sequence (DNA): TGTGCCAGCAGCCGTGGGGGCAGCAATCAGCCCCAGCATTTT. The chain has TRBV28 and TRBJ1-5, with D possibly being TRBD1 (6 bases). Trimming removed 6 bases from V and 1 base from J, with 10 bases in between. This CDR3 has 14 residues. Germline V gene lookup returns CDR1 MDHEN and CDR2 SYDVKM. The full variable domain, with the rest looked up from reference TRBV28 and TRBJ1-5, is DVKVTQSSRYLVKRTGEKVFLECVQDMDHENMFWYRQDPGLGLRLIYFSYDVKMKEKGDIPEGYSVSREKKERFSLILESASTNQTSMYLCASSRGGSNQPQHFGDGTRLSIL.